The present entry profiles one T cell receptor (beta chain) with its context. Sequencing used immunoSEQ multiplex PCR; TCRdb keeps in-frame clones, though not all of them. The repertoire holds roughly 350,000 clones, with 80% to 90% as singletons. The data stem from a study of blood T cell repertoires in COVID-19. The ends were cut back, 0 bases at V and 7 bases at J, with 19 bases in the middle. Germline CDR1 reads SGDLS; CDR2 reads YYNGEE. The CDR3 is 17 amino acids. Source material: peripheral blood. The source of this sequence is a woman aged 45-59 years with COVID-19, enrolled during active disease. The J gene is TRBJ2-2, the V gene TRBV9, with D possibly matching TRBD2 (6 bases). The DNA of the CDR3 is TGTGCCAGCAGCGTAGCTCCCGGGGGTTCGGACGGCGGGGAGCTGTTTTTT. It specifies CASSVAPGGSDGGELFF. Supplemented by reference TRBV9 and TRBJ2-2, the full variable domain reads DSGVTQTPKHLITATGQRVTLRCSPRSGDLSVYWYQQSLDQGLQFLIQYYNGEERAKGNILERFSAQQFPDLHSELNLSSLELGDSALYFCASSVAPGGSDGGELFFGEGSRLTVL.